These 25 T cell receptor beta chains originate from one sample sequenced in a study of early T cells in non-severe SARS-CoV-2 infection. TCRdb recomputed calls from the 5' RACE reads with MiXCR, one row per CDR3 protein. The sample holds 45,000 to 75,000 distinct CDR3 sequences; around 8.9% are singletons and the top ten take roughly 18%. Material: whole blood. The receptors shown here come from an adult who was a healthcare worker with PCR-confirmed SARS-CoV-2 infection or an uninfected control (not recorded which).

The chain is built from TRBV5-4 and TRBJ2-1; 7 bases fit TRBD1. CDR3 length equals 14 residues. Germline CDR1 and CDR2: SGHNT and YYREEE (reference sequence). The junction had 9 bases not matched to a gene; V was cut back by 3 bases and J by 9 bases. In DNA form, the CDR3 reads TGTGCCAGCAGCTCCAACAGGGGTCGTGGTGAGCAGTTCTTC. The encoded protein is CASSSNRGRGEQFF.

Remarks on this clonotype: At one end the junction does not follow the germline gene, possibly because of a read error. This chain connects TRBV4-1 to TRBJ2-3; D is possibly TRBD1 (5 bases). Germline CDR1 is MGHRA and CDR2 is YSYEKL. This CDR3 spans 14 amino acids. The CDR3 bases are TGCGCCAGCAACCAAGATCTAGGGGCCAATACGCAGTATTTT. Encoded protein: CASNQDLGANTQYF.

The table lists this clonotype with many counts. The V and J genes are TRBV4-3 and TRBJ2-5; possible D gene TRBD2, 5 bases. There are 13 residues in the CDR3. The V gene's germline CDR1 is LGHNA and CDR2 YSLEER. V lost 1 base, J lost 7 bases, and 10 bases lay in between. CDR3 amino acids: CASSQVDRGTQYF. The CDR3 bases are TGCGCCAGCAGCCAAGTGGACCGGGGGACCCAGTACTTC.

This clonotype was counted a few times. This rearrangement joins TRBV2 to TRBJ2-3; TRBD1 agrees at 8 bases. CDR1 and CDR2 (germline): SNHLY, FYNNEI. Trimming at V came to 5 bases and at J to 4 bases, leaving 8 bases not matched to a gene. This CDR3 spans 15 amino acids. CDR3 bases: TGTGCCAGCAGTCTAGACAGGGGCTATCCAGATACGCAGTATTTT. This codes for CASSLDRGYPDTQYF.

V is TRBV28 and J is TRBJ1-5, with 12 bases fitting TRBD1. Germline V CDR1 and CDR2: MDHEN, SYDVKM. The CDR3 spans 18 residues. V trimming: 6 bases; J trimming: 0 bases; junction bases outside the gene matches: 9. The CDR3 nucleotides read TGTGCCAGCAGGCGGGACAGGGGGCTTTCCATTAGCAATCAGCCCCAGCATTTT. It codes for CASRRDRGLSISNQPQHF.

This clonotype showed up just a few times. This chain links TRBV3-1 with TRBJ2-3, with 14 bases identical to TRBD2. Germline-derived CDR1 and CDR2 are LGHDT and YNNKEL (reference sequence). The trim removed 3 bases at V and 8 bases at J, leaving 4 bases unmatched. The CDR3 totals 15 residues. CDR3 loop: CASSHTGLAGGTQYF. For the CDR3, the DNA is TGTGCCAGCAGCCACACCGGACTAGCGGGAGGTACGCAGTATTTT.

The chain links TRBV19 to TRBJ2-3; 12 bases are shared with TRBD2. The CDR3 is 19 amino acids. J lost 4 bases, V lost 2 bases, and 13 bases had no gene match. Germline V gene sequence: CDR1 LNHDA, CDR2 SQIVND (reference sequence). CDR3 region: CASSILAGGPTGSADTQYF. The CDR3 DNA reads TGTGCCAGTAGTATACTAGCGGGAGGGCCGACTGGCTCGGCAGATACGCAGTATTTT.

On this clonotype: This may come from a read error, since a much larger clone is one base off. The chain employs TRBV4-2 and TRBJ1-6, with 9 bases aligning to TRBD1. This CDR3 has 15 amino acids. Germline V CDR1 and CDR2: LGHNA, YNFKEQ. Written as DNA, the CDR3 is TGTGTCAGCAGCCGCCTGGACAGGGGTAGTTCACCCCTCCACTTT. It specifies CVSSRLDRGSSPLHF.

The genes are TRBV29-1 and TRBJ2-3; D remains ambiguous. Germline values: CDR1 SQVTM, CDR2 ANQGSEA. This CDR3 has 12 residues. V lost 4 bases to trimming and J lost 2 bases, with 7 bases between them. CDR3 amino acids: CSVVWNTDTQYF. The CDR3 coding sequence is TGCAGCGTTGTTTGGAACACAGATACGCAGTATTTT.

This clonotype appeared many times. CDR3 sequence: CASSYSNRRSPLHF. CDR3 in DNA: TGTGCCAGCAGTTACTCGAACAGGAGGTCACCCCTCCACTTT. The chain has TRBV6-2 or TRBV6-3 and TRBJ1-6; the D gene is possibly TRBD1 (5 bases). Germline assignment: CDR1 MNHEY and CDR2 SVGEGT. There are 14 residues in the CDR3. Trimming removed 0 bases from V and 10 bases from J, with 10 bases in between.

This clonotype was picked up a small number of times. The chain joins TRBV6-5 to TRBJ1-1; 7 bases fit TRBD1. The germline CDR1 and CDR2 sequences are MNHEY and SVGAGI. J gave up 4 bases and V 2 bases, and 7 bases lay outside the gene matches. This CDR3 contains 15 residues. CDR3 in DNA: TGTGCCAGCAGTTACACGGCAACAGGGGTCACTGAAGCTTTCTTT. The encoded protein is CASSYTATGVTEAFF.

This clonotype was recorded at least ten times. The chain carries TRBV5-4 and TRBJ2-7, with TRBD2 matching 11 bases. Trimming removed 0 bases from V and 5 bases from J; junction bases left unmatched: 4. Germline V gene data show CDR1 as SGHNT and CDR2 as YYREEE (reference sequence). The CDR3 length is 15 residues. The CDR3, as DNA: TGTGCCAGCAGCTTGGTACTAGCGGGAGCCCACGAGCAGTACTTC. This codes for CASSLVLAGAHEQYF. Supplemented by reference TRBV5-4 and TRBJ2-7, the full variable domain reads ETGVTQSPTHLIKTRGQQVTLRCSSQSGHNTVSWYQQALGQGPQFIFQYYREEENGRGNFPPRFSGLQFPNYSSELNVNALELDDSALYLCASSLVLAGAHEQYFGPGTRLTVT.

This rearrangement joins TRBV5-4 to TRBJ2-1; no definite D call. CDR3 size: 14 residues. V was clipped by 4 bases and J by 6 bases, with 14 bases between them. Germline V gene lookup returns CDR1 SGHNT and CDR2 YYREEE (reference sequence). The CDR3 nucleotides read TGTGCCAGCAGCAAGGAAAGTGGCGGCAATGAGCAGTTCTTC. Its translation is CASSKESGGNEQFF.

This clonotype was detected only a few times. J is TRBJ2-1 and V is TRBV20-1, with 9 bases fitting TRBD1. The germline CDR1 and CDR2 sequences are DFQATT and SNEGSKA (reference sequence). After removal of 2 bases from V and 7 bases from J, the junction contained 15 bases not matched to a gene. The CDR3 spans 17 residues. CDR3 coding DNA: TGCAGTGCTAGAAATCGGGACAGGGACTTCTTTCGGAATGAGCAGTTCTTC. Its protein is CSARNRDRDFFRNEQFF.

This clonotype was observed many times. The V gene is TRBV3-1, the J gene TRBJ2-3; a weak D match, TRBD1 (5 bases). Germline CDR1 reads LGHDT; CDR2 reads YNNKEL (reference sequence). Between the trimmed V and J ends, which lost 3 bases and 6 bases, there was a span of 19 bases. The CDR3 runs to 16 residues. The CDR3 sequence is CASSQSRGIVVDTQYF. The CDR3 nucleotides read TGTGCCAGCAGCCAGTCTAGGGGCATCGTAGTGGATACGCAGTATTTT.

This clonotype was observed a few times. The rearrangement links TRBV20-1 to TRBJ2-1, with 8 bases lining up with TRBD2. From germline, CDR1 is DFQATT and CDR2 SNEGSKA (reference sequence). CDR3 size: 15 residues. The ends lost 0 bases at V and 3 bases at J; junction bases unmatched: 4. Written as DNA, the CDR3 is TGCAGTGCTAGAGAGAGCGGGAGTGTCTACAATGAGCAGTTCTTC. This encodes CSARESGSVYNEQFF.

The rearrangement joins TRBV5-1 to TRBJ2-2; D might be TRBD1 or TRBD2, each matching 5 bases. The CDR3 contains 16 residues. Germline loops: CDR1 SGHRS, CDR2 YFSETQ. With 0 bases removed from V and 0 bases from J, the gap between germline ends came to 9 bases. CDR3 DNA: TGCGCCAGCAGCTTGGTCCAGGGAGCGAACACCGGGGAGCTGTTTTTT. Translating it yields CASSLVQGANTGELFF.

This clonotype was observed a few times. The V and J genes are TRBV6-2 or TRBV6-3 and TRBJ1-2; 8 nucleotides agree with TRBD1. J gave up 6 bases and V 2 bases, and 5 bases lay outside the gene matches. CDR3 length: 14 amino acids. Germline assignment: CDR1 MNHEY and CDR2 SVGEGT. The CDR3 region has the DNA TGTGCCAGCAGTTACGACGGGACAGGAGATGGCTACACCTTC. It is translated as CASSYDGTGDGYTF.

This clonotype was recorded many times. The CDR3 region is CASSSTIGRAVDTQYF. The CDR3 DNA reads TGTGCCAGCAGCTCCACAATCGGGAGGGCCGTTGATACGCAGTATTTT. The V and J genes are TRBV7-8 and TRBJ2-3; 8 bases match TRBD2. CDR3 length equals 16 residues. Germline trimming cut 4 bases from V and 6 bases from J; bases unmatched to any gene: 12. Germline V gene data show CDR1 as SGHVS and CDR2 as FQNEAQ. The whole variable domain, remainder taken from reference TRBV7-8 and TRBJ2-3, is GAGVSQSPRYKVAKRGQDVALRCDPISGHVSLFWYQQALGQGPEFLTYFQNEAQLDKSGLPSDRFFAERPEGSVSTLKIQRTQQEDSAVYLCASSSTIGRAVDTQYFGPGTRLTVL.

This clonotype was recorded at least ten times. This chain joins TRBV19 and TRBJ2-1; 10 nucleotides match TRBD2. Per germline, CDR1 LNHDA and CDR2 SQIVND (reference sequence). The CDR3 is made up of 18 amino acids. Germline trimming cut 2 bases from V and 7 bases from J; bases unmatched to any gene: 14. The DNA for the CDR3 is TGTGCCAGTAGTATAATGGCCACGGTAGTAGCGGGAGGTAATGAGCAGTTCTTC. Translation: CASSIMATVVAGGNEQFF. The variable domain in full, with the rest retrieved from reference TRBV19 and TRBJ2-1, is DGGITQSPKYLFRKEGQNVTLSCEQNLNHDAMYWYRQDPGQGLRLIYYSQIVNDFQKGDIAEGYSVSREKKESFPLTVTSAQKNPTAFYLCASSIMATVVAGGNEQFFGPGTRLTVL.

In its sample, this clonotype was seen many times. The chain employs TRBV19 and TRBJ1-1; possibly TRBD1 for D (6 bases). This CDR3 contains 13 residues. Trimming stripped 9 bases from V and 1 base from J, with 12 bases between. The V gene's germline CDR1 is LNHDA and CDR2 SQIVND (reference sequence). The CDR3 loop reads CASRDRPNTEAFF. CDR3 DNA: TGTGCCAGCCGAGACAGGCCGAACACTGAAGCTTTCTTT.

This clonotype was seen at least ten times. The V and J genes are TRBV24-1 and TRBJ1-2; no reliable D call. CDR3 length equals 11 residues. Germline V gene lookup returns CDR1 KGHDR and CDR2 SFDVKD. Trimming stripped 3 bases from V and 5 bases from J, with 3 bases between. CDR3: CATSDRYGYTF. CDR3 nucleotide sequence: TGTGCCACCAGTGATCGATATGGCTACACCTTC.

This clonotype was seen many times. The CDR3 region has the DNA TGTGCCAGCAGTTACCCTGTCCCGGCGGGAGGCCCCACCTACGAGCAGTACTTC. Its protein is CASSYPVPAGGPTYEQYF. The chain carries TRBV6-2 or TRBV6-3 and TRBJ2-7, with TRBD2 matching 8 bases. J gave up 2 bases and V 2 bases, and 14 bases lay outside the gene matches. The CDR3 length is 18 residues. The germline CDR1 and CDR2 sequences are MNHEY and SVGEGT.

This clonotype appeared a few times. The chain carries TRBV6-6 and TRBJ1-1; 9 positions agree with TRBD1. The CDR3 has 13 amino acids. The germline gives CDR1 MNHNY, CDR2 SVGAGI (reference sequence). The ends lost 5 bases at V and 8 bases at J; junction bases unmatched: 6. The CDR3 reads CASSTGTGLEAFF. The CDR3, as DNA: TGTGCCAGCAGTACCGGGACAGGGTTAGAAGCTTTCTTT.

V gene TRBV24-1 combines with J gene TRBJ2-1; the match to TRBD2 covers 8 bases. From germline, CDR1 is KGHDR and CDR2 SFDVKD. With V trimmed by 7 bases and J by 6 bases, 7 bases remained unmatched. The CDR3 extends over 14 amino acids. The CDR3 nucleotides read TGTGCCACCAGGCCACGGGGGGGACCCAATGAGCAGTTCTTC. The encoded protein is CATRPRGGPNEQFF.